What follows is one T cell receptor beta chain and its context. The data belong to a study of blood T cell repertoires in COVID-19. Study information: Acute and convalescent COVID-19 samples came from the United States, Italy and Spain.

Germline V gives CDR1 SGHRS, CDR2 YFSETQ. Trimming at V came to 4 bases and at J to 3 bases, leaving 3 bases not matched to a gene. The CDR3 extends over 14 amino acids. The Seattle site enrolled patients during active infection and followed them longitudinally. Original handling: Counts of nucleated cells, estimated from reference gene primer amplification, were obtained. Only in-frame clones appear in the TCRdb table, and some are missing; sequencing was by immunoSEQ multiplex PCR. Clone size and the V and J calls come from that table; the DNA yielded D and trimming. This table holds 450,000 or so clones, roughly nine tenths found once.

Sequenced sample: peripheral blood. This TCR was sampled from a man aged 18 to 30 with COVID-19, enrolled during active disease. The chain has TRBV5-1 and TRBJ1-1, with 10 bases fitting TRBD1. The CDR3: CASSLDRGYTEAFF. Here the CDR3 DNA reads TGCGCCAGCAGCCTGGACAGGGGGTACACTGAAGCTTTCTTT.